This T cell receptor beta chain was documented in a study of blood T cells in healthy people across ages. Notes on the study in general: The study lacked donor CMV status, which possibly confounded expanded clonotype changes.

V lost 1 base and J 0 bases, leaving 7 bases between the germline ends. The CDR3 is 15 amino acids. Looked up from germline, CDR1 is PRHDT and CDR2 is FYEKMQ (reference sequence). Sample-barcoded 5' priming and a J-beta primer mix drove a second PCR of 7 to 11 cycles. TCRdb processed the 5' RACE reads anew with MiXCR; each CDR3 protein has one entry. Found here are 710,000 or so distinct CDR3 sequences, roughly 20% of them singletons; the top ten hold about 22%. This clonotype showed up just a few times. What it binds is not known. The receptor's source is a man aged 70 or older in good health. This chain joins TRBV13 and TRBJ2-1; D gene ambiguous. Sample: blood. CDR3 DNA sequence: TGTGCCAGCAGCTTAGTTTGGGGCTCCTACAATGAGCAGTTCTTC. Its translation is CASSLVWGSYNEQFF.